One sample yielded the 29 T cell receptor beta chains listed below, sequenced in a study of response to subunit inactivated influenza vaccine. From the RT-PCR reads, TCRdb called clonotypes with MiXCR, one entry per CDR3 protein. This sample has over 400,000 distinct CDR3 sequences, with roughly 9.8% found just once. Source: PBMCs from blood, taken more than 35 days after vaccination. These receptor sequences come from a man aged 50 to 60 who received an inactivated influenza vaccine.

This clonotype came up many times. The rearrangement uses TRBV4-2 and TRBJ2-3; 11 nucleotides align to TRBD2. Trimming cost V 4 bases and J 2 bases; bases outside gene matches: 2. The CDR3 has 15 residues. Germline V gene data show CDR1 as LGHNA and CDR2 as YNFKEQ. For the CDR3, the DNA is TGTGCCAGCAGCCCGGGACTAGCGGCCACAGATACGCAGTATTTT. As protein: CASSPGLAATDTQYF.

This clonotype was counted only a few times. The chain links TRBV4-1 to TRBJ2-1; weak D call: TRBD2 (5 bases). V lost 5 bases, J lost 12 bases, and 20 bases lay in between. The germline CDR1 and CDR2 sequences are MGHRA and YSYEKL. The CDR3 is made up of 14 amino acids. The CDR3 coding sequence is TGCGCCAGCAGCTTTAGTTCGGGAAATGCATGGCAGTTCTTC. Its protein product is CASSFSSGNAWQFF.

The table lists this clonotype with a few counts. V usage is TRBV5-1 and J usage is TRBJ2-7; D is tentatively TRBD1 or TRBD2 (7 bases each). This CDR3 region has 14 residues. V was trimmed by 2 bases and J by 4 bases, leaving 13 bases between them. Germline assignment: CDR1 SGHRS and CDR2 YFSETQ. The CDR3 DNA sequence: TGCGCCAGCAGCTTTCAGGGGGAGGGGTACGAGCAGTACTTC. Encoded protein: CASSFQGEGYEQYF.

This clonotype has at least ten counts. V gene TRBV12-3 or TRBV12-4 combines with J gene TRBJ2-3, with 8 bases matching TRBD2. This CDR3 has 16 amino acids. The V gene end was trimmed by 4 bases and the J gene end by 0 bases; junction bases not matched to a gene: 6. CDR3 sequence (DNA): TGTGCCAGCAGTTCCTACCCTAGCGGGAGCACAGATACGCAGTATTTT. Amino acids: CASSSYPSGSTDTQYF.

The DNA of the CDR3 is TGTGCCAGCAGCTTCGGACAGGTCTATGGCTACACCTTC. It yields the protein CASSFGQVYGYTF. V gene TRBV11-2 combines with J gene TRBJ1-2; 7 bases match TRBD1. The CDR3 length is 13 residues. Germline assignment: CDR1 SGHAT and CDR2 FQNNGV. V shed 3 bases and J 4 bases; nucleotides not matched to a gene: 2.

This chain uses TRBV27 with TRBJ1-5, with D tentatively TRBD1 (6 bases). Germline CDR1 MNHEY, CDR2 SMNVEV (reference sequence). CDR3 length equals 15 residues. Trimming stripped 8 bases from V and 6 bases from J, with 20 bases between. The CDR3 nucleotides are TGTGCCAGCTCCCAACGAGGACAGCCTTTTCAGCCCCAGCATTTT. Protein: CASSQRGQPFQPQHF.

At least ten counts were recorded for this clonotype. The chain joins TRBV4-1 to TRBJ2-1, with no clear D. This CDR3 contains 13 residues. Germline CDR1 is MGHRA and CDR2 is YSYEKL. Deletions cut 1 base from V and 3 bases from J, with 4 bases between. The CDR3 DNA follows: TGCGCCAGCAGCCAAGTGGGCTACAATGAGCAGTTCTTC. Translated: CASSQVGYNEQFF.

The sample holds a few counts of this clonotype. This chain links TRBV5-1 with TRBJ1-1; TRBD1 aligns across 8 bases. The CDR3 totals 14 residues. Germline V gives CDR1 SGHRS, CDR2 YFSETQ. With V trimmed by 6 bases and J by 8 bases, 12 bases remained unmatched. The DNA for the CDR3 is TGCGCCAGCACCCTGGGACAGGATGACAAGGAAGCTTTCTTT. Protein: CASTLGQDDKEAFF.

This chain connects TRBV29-1 to TRBJ2-1; 9 bases align to TRBD2. The CDR3 runs to 13 residues. V was clipped by 4 bases and J by 8 bases; unmatched bases: 6. Germline V gives CDR1 SQVTM, CDR2 ANQGSEA. CDR3 in DNA: TGCAGCGTTGGTAGCGGGAGATTTCATGAGCAGTTCTTC. It yields the protein CSVGSGRFHEQFF.

Many counts were recorded for this clonotype. This chain links TRBV5-1 with TRBJ2-3; 7 bases are shared with TRBD1. Trimming cost V 4 bases and J 3 bases; bases outside gene matches: 5. Germline CDR1 SGHRS, CDR2 YFSETQ. The CDR3 runs to 14 residues. The CDR3 bases are TGCGCCAGCAGCCCAGGACAGGTTACAGATACGCAGTATTTT. It yields the protein CASSPGQVTDTQYF. Based on the CDR3 plus reference TRBV5-1 and TRBJ2-3, the full variable domain is KAGVTQTPRYLIKTRGQQVTLSCSPISGHRSVSWYQQTPGQGLQFLFEYFSETQRNKGNFPGRFSGRQFSNSRSEMNVSTLELGDSALYLCASSPGQVTDTQYFGPGTRLTVL.

The chain is built from TRBV12-3 or TRBV12-4 and TRBJ1-5; D gene uncertain. V lost 3 bases and J lost 9, with 9 bases in between. There are 12 residues in the CDR3. CDR3: CASSFSGGPQHF. CDR3 nucleotides: TGTGCCAGCAGTTTTTCGGGTGGGCCCCAGCATTTT.

This clonotype was seen more than once but under ten times. The J gene is TRBJ2-2, the V gene TRBV6-5, with 7 bases that match TRBD1. This CDR3 region has 16 residues. V lost 0 bases and J lost 1; bases outside the gene matches: 2. CDR1 and CDR2 (germline): MNHEY, SVGAGI. The CDR3 DNA reads TGTGCCAGCAGTTACTCGGGACAGTTGAACACCGGGGAGCTGTTTTTT. Translating it yields CASSYSGQLNTGELFF.

The CDR3 coding sequence is TGCAGTGCTAGCAGCCCGAGCTCCTACAATGAGCAGTTCTTC. This gives the protein CSASSPSSYNEQFF. The chain employs TRBV20-1 and TRBJ2-1; unclear D gene. Per germline, CDR1 DFQATT and CDR2 SNEGSKA (reference sequence). Trimming removed 3 bases from V and 0 bases from J, with 9 bases in between. The length of the CDR3 is 14 residues.

The chain carries TRBV18 and TRBJ2-1, with no clear D. The CDR3 contains 16 residues. The germline V and J ends were trimmed by 0 bases and 3 bases, with 12 bases remaining between them. Germline V CDR1 and CDR2: KGHSH, LQKENI. CDR3 amino acids: CASSPPSRRDYNEQFF. CDR3 DNA: TGTGCCAGCTCACCACCCTCGCGAAGAGACTACAATGAGCAGTTCTTC.

This clonotype was seen a few times. The gene calls are TRBV7-2 and TRBJ2-5; maybe TRBD2 (7 bases). The germline V gene encodes CDR1 SGHTA and CDR2 FQGNSA. The CDR3 contains 15 residues. Trimming shortened V by 4 bases and J by 4 bases, and 16 bases separated the two germline ends. CDR3 coding DNA: TGTGCCAGCAGCTGGGGGGGGGCAGGGGCAGAGACCCAGTACTTC. Its protein product is CASSWGGAGAETQYF.

This clonotype has only a few counts. CDR3 coding DNA: TGTGCCAGCGCCCCGCTGTCCGGGTATTTCTACAATGAGCAGTTCTTC. Translation: CASAPLSGYFYNEQFF. The chain has TRBV7-6 and TRBJ2-1; D remains unclear. This CDR3 spans 16 amino acids. V lost 8 bases to trimming and J lost 3 bases, with 20 bases between them. CDR1 is SGHVS and CDR2 is FNYEAQ in the germline V gene. The entire variable domain, with the rest obtained from reference TRBV7-6 and TRBJ2-1, is as follows: GAGVSQSPRYKVTKRGQDVALRCDPISGHVSLYWYRQALGQGPEFLTYFNYEAQQDKSGLPNDRFSAERPEGSISTLTIQRTEQRDSAMYRCASAPLSGYFYNEQFFGPGTRLTVL.

This chain connects TRBV7-2 to TRBJ1-2; 7 bases map to TRBD1. Per germline, CDR1 SGHTA and CDR2 FQGNSA. The trim removed 5 bases at V and 8 bases at J, leaving 14 bases unmatched. CDR3 length equals 15 residues. The CDR3 here is CASSLRWDRSRGYTF. The CDR3 region has the DNA TGTGCCAGCAGCCTACGATGGGACAGATCGAGAGGCTACACCTTC.

This clonotype has just a few counts. V is TRBV6-6 and J is TRBJ2-3; D unresolved. With 5 bases removed from V and 8 bases from J, the gap between germline ends came to 14 bases. Per germline, CDR1 MNHNY and CDR2 SVGAGI (reference sequence). This CDR3 spans 13 amino acids. The DNA of the CDR3 is TGTGCCAGCAGTCCCAAGGCCCCGGGTACGCAGTATTTT. Amino acids: CASSPKAPGTQYF.

This clonotype was detected a few times. The chain carries TRBV5-1 and TRBJ2-2; D is ambiguous. The CDR3 consists of 14 residues. Germline V gene lookup returns CDR1 SGHRS and CDR2 YFSETQ. Trimming removed 2 bases at V and 3 bases at J, with 8 bases between. The CDR3 nucleotides read TGCGCCAGCAGCTTCTACGGCGACACCGGGGAGCTGTTTTTT. Residues: CASSFYGDTGELFF.

The chain uses TRBV7-9 and TRBJ2-7; D call uncertain. CDR3 length equals 14 residues. Germline CDR1 is SEHNR and CDR2 is FQNEAQ (reference sequence). The V end lost 4 bases, the J end lost 0 bases, and 10 bases lay between the germline ends. The CDR3: CASSYSASSYEQYF. The CDR3 bases are TGTGCCAGCAGCTACAGCGCGAGCTCCTACGAGCAGTACTTC.

The V gene is TRBV12-5, the J gene TRBJ2-1; TRBD1 might be the D (5 bases). V gave up 0 bases and J gave up 7 bases, with 16 bases separating them. The V gene's germline CDR1 is LGHNT and CDR2 FRNRAP. This CDR3 has 16 amino acids. CDR3 coding DNA: TGTGCTAGTGGTTTGGTATTGGGGCCCGGAAATAATGAGCAGTTCTTC. Amino acid sequence: CASGLVLGPGNNEQFF.

The chain employs TRBV10-2 and TRBJ1-1; the D gene is possibly TRBD1 (5 bases). Germline V gene data show CDR1 as WSHSY and CDR2 as SAAADI. V was pared by 0 bases and J by 1 base, with 9 bases between. CDR3 length equals 15 residues. The CDR3 here is CASSESPRANTEAFF. CDR3 bases: TGCGCCAGCAGTGAGTCGCCCAGGGCGAACACTGAAGCTTTCTTT.

This clonotype was seen a few times. The rearrangement joins TRBV6-2 or TRBV6-3 to TRBJ2-3; no clear D. Germline V lookup: CDR1 MNHEY, CDR2 SVGEGT. This CDR3 spans 12 amino acids. V gave up 2 bases and J gave up 9 bases, with 9 bases separating them. The CDR3 sequence: CASSYEKGTQYF. The CDR3 nucleotides read TGTGCCAGCAGTTACGAGAAGGGAACGCAGTATTTT.

The rearrangement links TRBV11-3 to TRBJ2-3; D may match TRBD1 or TRBD2 (5 bases each). Germline V gene data show CDR1 as SGHNT and CDR2 as YENEEA. The V end lost 5 bases, the J end lost 3 bases, and 15 bases lay between the germline ends. This CDR3 region has 15 residues. The CDR3 sequence: CASSESGQRTDTQYF. Here the CDR3 DNA reads TGTGCCAGCAGCGAATCGGGGCAACGGACAGATACGCAGTATTTT.

There are many counts of this clonotype. J is TRBJ2-1 and V is TRBV20-1, with 7 bases fitting TRBD2. Losses at the gene ends were 6 bases for V and 7 bases for J; bases not matched to a gene: 15. The CDR3 runs 15 residues. Per germline, CDR1 DFQATT and CDR2 SNEGSKA (reference sequence). For the CDR3, the DNA is TGCAGTGCCCCTGGGGCTAGCCTGGGGGGGAATGAGCAGTTCTTC. Its translation is CSAPGASLGGNEQFF.

There are a few counts of this clonotype. This chain links TRBV5-6 with TRBJ2-7; 8 bases map to TRBD1. The CDR3 sequence is 16 residues long. V shed 0 bases and J 4 bases; nucleotides not matched to a gene: 9. CDR1 is SGHDT, CDR2 YYEEEE, per germline. The CDR3 nucleotides read TGTGCCAGCAGCTTGGCCAGGGCAGGGGGCGAGTACGAGCAGTACTTC. Protein: CASSLARAGGEYEQYF.

The sample holds a few counts of this clonotype. This sequence joins TRBV7-2 and TRBJ1-6, with 9 bases matching TRBD1. Trimming took 5 bases from V and 10 from J; bases not matched to a gene: 3. The CDR3 spans 13 residues. Germline V gene lookup returns CDR1 SGHTA and CDR2 FQGNSA. The CDR3 loop reads CASSRDRVSPLHF. Written as DNA, the CDR3 is TGTGCCAGCAGCCGGGACAGGGTCTCACCCCTCCACTTT.

This chain links TRBV20-1 with TRBJ2-3; a possible D gene is TRBD1 (6 bases). This CDR3 has 14 amino acids. V was trimmed by 1 base and J by 6 bases, leaving 14 bases between them. CDR1 is DFQATT, CDR2 SNEGSKA, per germline (reference sequence). CDR3 residues: CSARARGELDTQYF. As DNA, the CDR3 is TGCAGTGCTAGAGCCAGGGGCGAGTTGGATACGCAGTATTTT.

This clonotype showed up just a few times. V and J are TRBV4-1 and TRBJ1-6, with D unresolved. The CDR3 covers 14 residues. Germline V lookup: CDR1 MGHRA, CDR2 YSYEKL. Deletions cut 8 bases from V and 0 bases from J, with 8 bases between. CDR3 protein: CASSDGSYNSPLHF. The CDR3, as DNA: TGCGCCAGCTCGGATGGCTCCTATAATTCACCCCTCCACTTT.